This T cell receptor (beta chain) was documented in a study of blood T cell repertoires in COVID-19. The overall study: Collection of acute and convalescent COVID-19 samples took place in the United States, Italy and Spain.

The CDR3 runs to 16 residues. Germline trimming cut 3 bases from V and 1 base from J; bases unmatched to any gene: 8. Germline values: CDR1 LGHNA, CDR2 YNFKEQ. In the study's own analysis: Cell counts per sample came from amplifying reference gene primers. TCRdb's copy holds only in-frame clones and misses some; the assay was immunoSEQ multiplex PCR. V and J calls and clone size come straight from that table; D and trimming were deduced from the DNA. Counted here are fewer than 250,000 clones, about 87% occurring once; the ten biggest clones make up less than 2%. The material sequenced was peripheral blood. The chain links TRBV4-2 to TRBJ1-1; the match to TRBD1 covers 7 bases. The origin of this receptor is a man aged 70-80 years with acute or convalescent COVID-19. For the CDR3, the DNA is TGTGCCAGCAGCCAGAGCTTGGGACAGCCGAACACTGAAGCTTTCTTT. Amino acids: CASSQSLGQPNTEAFF.